Below, 23 T cell receptor beta chains from the same sample are listed, as sequenced in a study of blood T cells in healthy people across ages. Together with a sample-barcoded 5' primer, a J-beta primer mix was included in a second PCR lasting roughly 6 to 12 cycles. TCRdb reanalysed the 5' RACE reads using MiXCR and keeps one entry per CDR3 protein. The table lists some 1,800,000 distinct CDR3 sequences, more than 35% of them singletons. Sequenced material: blood. The source is a human donor in good health.

The chain's CDR3 is CASSPGTVTGVAEAFF. CDR3 nucleotide sequence: TGTGCCAGCAGTCCCGGTACGGTGACAGGAGTGGCTGAAGCTTTCTTT. The chain couples TRBV5-4 to TRBJ1-1, with D possibly matching TRBD1 (6 bases). Trimming cost V 5 bases and J 6 bases, with 23 bases left between them. This CDR3 contains 16 residues. CDR1 is SGHNT and CDR2 is YYREEE in the germline V gene (reference sequence).

This clonotype was counted a single time. The genes are TRBV7-3 and TRBJ2-1; no clear D. Germline V gives CDR1 SGHTA, CDR2 FQGTGA. Trimming left V 8 bases short and J 4 bases short, with 9 bases between. CDR3 length: 12 amino acids. CDR3 protein: CASGRQYNEQFF. DNA for the CDR3: TGTGCCAGCGGTAGGCAGTACAATGAGCAGTTCTTC.

This clonotype occurred a few times. The chain has TRBV10-3 and TRBJ2-1; 9 bases match TRBD1. Per germline, CDR1 ENHRY and CDR2 SYGVKD. The CDR3 spans 14 residues. V lost 5 bases to trimming and J lost 5 bases; unmatched junction nucleotides: 4. CDR3 bases: TGTGCCATCAGTATGACAGGGGGGAACAATGAGCAGTTCTTC. Translation: CAISMTGGNNEQFF.

The chain recombines TRBV7-2 with TRBJ2-5, with TRBD2 matching 7 bases. This CDR3 has 16 amino acids. Germline CDR1 and CDR2: SGHTA and FQGNSA. Losses at the gene ends were 1 base for V and 11 bases for J; bases not matched to a gene: 16. The CDR3 region is CASSLEWASGGKEQYF. The CDR3, as DNA: TGTGCCAGCAGCTTAGAGTGGGCTAGCGGTGGGAAGGAGCAGTACTTC.

This clonotype was observed a few times. The rearrangement uses TRBV7-2 and TRBJ2-4, with 8 bases aligning to TRBD2. V gave up 5 bases and J gave up 9 bases; unmatched junction bases: 15. The CDR3 runs 16 residues. From germline, CDR1 is SGHTA and CDR2 FQGNSA. CDR3 in amino acids: CASSTAAGLAGGIQYF. In nucleotides, the CDR3 is TGTGCCAGCAGCACAGCCGCTGGTCTAGCGGGTGGCATTCAGTACTTC.

The J gene is TRBJ1-1, the V gene TRBV6-1; 10 bases line up with TRBD1. The germline V gene encodes CDR1 MNHNS and CDR2 SASEGT. The CDR3 spans 16 residues. Trimming took 3 bases from V and 4 from J; bases not matched to a gene: 8. The CDR3 loop is CASSDPGQGDSTEAFF. The CDR3, as DNA: TGTGCCAGCAGTGACCCCGGACAGGGGGATTCCACTGAAGCTTTCTTT.

The chain couples TRBV29-1 to TRBJ2-1, with D possibly being TRBD2 (5 bases). The CDR3 runs to 15 residues. The V end was cut by 3 bases, the J end by 0 bases, with 12 bases between. In germline, CDR1 is SQVTM, CDR2 ANQGSEA. CDR3 in amino acids: CSVDPGTSSYNEQFF. In DNA form, the CDR3 reads TGCAGCGTTGACCCGGGAACTAGCTCCTACAATGAGCAGTTCTTC.

Points on this clonotype: This sequence may be a read error, since a much larger clone differs from it by one base. The chain links TRBV7-2 to TRBJ2-3; D is possibly TRBD1 (5 bases). Germline values: CDR1 SGHTA, CDR2 FQGNSA. The germline V and J ends were trimmed by 1 base and 2 bases, with 10 bases remaining between them. The CDR3 runs to 15 residues. CDR3 in amino acids: CASSLEARVTDTQYF. The CDR3 bases are TGTGCCAGCAGCTTAGAGGCCAGGGTCACAGATACGCAGTATTTT.

V gene TRBV12-3 or TRBV12-4 combines with J gene TRBJ1-5, with 10 bases matching TRBD1. This CDR3 has 16 amino acids. Trimming cost V 3 bases and J 2 bases; bases outside gene matches: 4. The CDR3 protein is CASSLDRGDGNQPQHF. DNA of the CDR3: TGTGCCAGCAGTTTGGACAGGGGGGATGGCAATCAGCCCCAGCATTTT.

The table lists this clonotype with a few counts. The CDR3 DNA is TGTGCCAGCACCAAAATGGGACCTCCAGATGGCTACACCTTC. It is translated as CASTKMGPPDGYTF. V is TRBV6-6 and J is TRBJ1-2, with a weak D call TRBD1 (5 bases). The CDR3 runs 14 residues. The V gene's germline CDR1 is MNHNY and CDR2 SVGAGI (reference sequence). V was clipped by 7 bases and J by 6 bases, with 18 bases between them.

The rearrangement joins TRBV3-1 to TRBJ1-2; D is unclear. Trimming removed 1 base at V and 8 bases at J, with 20 bases between. The germline V gene encodes CDR1 LGHDT and CDR2 YNNKEL (reference sequence). The CDR3 is 16 residues long. CDR3 DNA sequence: TGTGCCAGCAGCCAAGCCTACGCGCTATCCCTAGGAGGCTACACCTTC. As protein: CASSQAYALSLGGYTF.

V and J are TRBV9 and TRBJ2-6; D gene unclear. The CDR3 length is 15 residues. Germline V CDR1 and CDR2: SGDLS, YYNGEE. Trimming left V 4 bases short and J 0 bases short, with 8 bases between. The DNA of the CDR3 is TGTGCCAGCAGCTTTCGGTTCTCTGGGGCCAACGTCCTGACTTTC. It codes for CASSFRFSGANVLTF.

The rearrangement links TRBV9 to TRBJ2-4; TRBD1 matches at 8 bases. CDR1 is SGDLS, CDR2 YYNGEE, per germline. This CDR3 is built from 16 residues. V trimming: 4 bases; J trimming: 13 bases; junction bases outside the gene matches: 19. The CDR3 DNA reads as TGTGCCAGCAGCCAAACCTTCGGGACAGGCAACAATGAGCAGTACTTC. Amino acid sequence: CASSQTFGTGNNEQYF.

In this sample, this clonotype turned up a few times. The rearrangement links TRBV7-2 to TRBJ1-2; no reliable D call. The ends were cut back, 5 bases at V and 2 bases at J, with 15 bases in the middle. Germline V CDR1 and CDR2: SGHTA, FQGNSA. CDR3 length equals 15 residues. The DNA of the CDR3 is TGTGCCAGCAGCCCCCATGCGGGATGGAACTATGGCTACACCTTC. This encodes CASSPHAGWNYGYTF.

This clonotype has just a few counts. The chain uses TRBV28 and TRBJ2-1, with no clear D. The CDR3 sequence is 13 residues long. The V gene's germline CDR1 is MDHEN and CDR2 SYDVKM. Trimming left V 6 bases short and J 2 bases short, with 8 bases between. CDR3 region: CASSIQPYNEQFF. Here the CDR3 DNA reads TGTGCCAGCAGCATACAGCCCTACAATGAGCAGTTCTTC.

The gene calls are TRBV30 and TRBJ1-1; D unclear. Trimming took 0 bases from V and 0 from J, leaving 2 bases between them. This CDR3 region has 12 residues. Germline values: CDR1 GTSNPN, CDR2 SVGIG (reference sequence). The CDR3 DNA sequence: TGTGCCTGGAGTGTAATGAACACTGAAGCTTTCTTT. Protein sequence: CAWSVMNTEAFF.

V is TRBV15 and J is TRBJ1-1; tentative D call: TRBD1 (5 bases). Trimming pared 8 bases from V and 4 bases from J, leaving 14 bases between. The CDR3 covers 13 residues. The germline V gene encodes CDR1 LNHNV and CDR2 YYDKDF (reference sequence). The CDR3 coding sequence is TGTGCCACCCAACAGGATCTGGGCACTGAAGCTTTCTTT. Encoded protein: CATQQDLGTEAFF. Filled out from reference TRBV15 and TRBJ1-1, the complete variable domain reads DAMVIQNPRYQVTQFGKPVTLSCSQTLNHNVMYWYQQKSSQAPKLLFHYYDKDFNNEADTPDNFQSRRPNTSFCFLDIRSPGLGDTAMYLCATQQDLGTEAFFGQGTRLTVV.

This chain uses TRBV5-1 with TRBJ2-7; D might be TRBD1 (5 bases). CDR1 SGHRS and CDR2 YFSETQ come from the germline V gene. V was pared by 4 bases and J by 4 bases, with 18 bases between. The CDR3 totals 15 residues. The CDR3 region is CASSDWGSNLYEQYF. Written as DNA, the CDR3 is TGCGCCAGCAGCGACTGGGGCAGCAATCTATACGAGCAGTACTTC.

J is TRBJ1-2 and V is TRBV13, with 8 nucleotides matching TRBD1. This CDR3 is 14 amino acids long. Germline CDR1 reads PRHDT; CDR2 reads FYEKMQ (reference sequence). Losses at the gene ends were 3 bases for V and 4 bases for J; bases not matched to a gene: 4. CDR3 amino acids: CASSFRTGSYGYTF. The CDR3 coding sequence is TGTGCCAGCAGCTTCAGGACAGGGAGCTATGGCTACACCTTC.

The V gene is TRBV25-1, the J gene TRBJ2-3; TRBD2 agrees at 8 bases. V shed 1 base, J shed 3 bases, and the junction held 6 bases outside the gene matches. The germline V gene encodes CDR1 MGHDK and CDR2 SYGVNS. The CDR3 length is 16 residues. The DNA of the CDR3 is TGTGCCAGCAGTGAATTCGGCGGGGGGACTACAGATACGCAGTATTTT. As protein: CASSEFGGGTTDTQYF.

V gene TRBV6-5 combines with J gene TRBJ1-1, with unresolved D. V was clipped by 4 bases and J by 8 bases, with 14 bases between them. The CDR3 contains 13 residues. Germline assignment: CDR1 MNHEY and CDR2 SVGAGI. The CDR3 protein is CASSSVRGSEAFF. The CDR3 DNA follows: TGTGCCAGCAGTTCCGTCCGGGGATCCGAAGCTTTCTTT.

The genes are TRBV9 and TRBJ2-4; either TRBD1 or TRBD2 may supply D (5 bases each). The V and J ends lost 3 bases and 0 bases respectively, with 13 bases between them. This CDR3 has 16 residues. Germline V lookup: CDR1 SGDLS, CDR2 YYNGEE. CDR3 residues: CASSGGESLAKNIQYF. The CDR3 DNA sequence: TGTGCCAGCAGCGGAGGGGAGTCCCTAGCCAAAAACATTCAGTACTTC.

This clonotype was seen a handful of times. The chain combines TRBV7-8 with TRBJ2-7, with no clear D. The CDR3 loop spans 12 amino acids. Germline V CDR1 and CDR2: SGHVS, FQNEAQ. V shed 5 bases and J shed 4 bases, with 9 bases lying between them. CDR3 protein: CASSAIRYEQYF. In nucleotides, the CDR3 is TGTGCCAGCAGCGCGATAAGATACGAGCAGTACTTC.